These T cell receptor beta chains were read from a single sample in a study of shared clonotypes between healthy human individuals. Sequenced by immunoSEQ multiplex PCR; TCRdb stores in-frame clones only, minus some. The sample consists of about 2 million clones, over 85% of them appearing once. Material: naive CD4+ T cells sorted from blood. These receptors were collected from a man in his late teens or twenties in good health. Each CDR3 is given with its conserved first and last residue. D genes are given only for firm matches. Not every row has a clone size; where given, it reads once, few, many or a size class.

cdr3_aa | cdr3_nt | v_call | clone_size | j_call | d_call
CASSEQGSGNQPQHF | TGTGCCAGCAGTGAACAGGGGTCGGGCAATCAGCCCCAGCATTTT | TRBV2 | many | TRBJ1-5 | NA
CASSIGSGTGFRGYTF | TGTGCCAGCAGCATCGGGAGCGGGACAGGGTTTCGTGGCTACACCTTC | TRBV5-6 | NA | TRBJ1-2 | TRBD1
CASSLRQEQYF | TGTGCCAGCAGCCTCCGTCAGGAGCAGTACTTC | TRBV28 | few | TRBJ2-7 | NA
CASSPVVLAKNIQYF | TGTGCCAGCAGCCCCGTAGTTTTAGCCAAAAACATTCAGTACTTC | TRBV28 | NA | TRBJ2-4 | NA
CASSLGGRAVDTQYF | TGCGCCAGCAGCTTGGGAGGGAGGGCAGTAGATACGCAGTATTTT | TRBV5-1 | NA | TRBJ2-3 | TRBD2
CASSLATNGDIQYF | TGCGCCAGCAGCTTAGCGACCAACGGGGACATTCAGTACTTC | TRBV5-1 | NA | TRBJ2-4 | NA
CASSQVTAAIDYGYTF | TGTGCCAGCAGCCAAGTTACGGCTGCTATCGACTATGGCTACACCTTC | TRBV14 | NA | TRBJ1-2 | NA
CATRSQGSFFSPLHF | TGTGCCACAAGAAGCCAGGGCTCCTTCTTTTCACCCCTCCACTTT | TRBV30 | NA | TRBJ1-6 | NA
CAISEREYEQFF | TGTGCCATCAGTGAGCGGGAGTATGAGCAGTTCTTC | TRBV10-3 | once | TRBJ2-1 | NA
CASSPYTVNTGELFF | TGTGCCAGCAGCCCATATACGGTGAACACCGGGGAGCTGTTTTTT | TRBV7-8 | many | TRBJ2-2 | NA
CASSPRLASTDTQYF | TGTGCCAGCTCACCACGACTAGCCAGCACAGATACGCAGTATTTT | TRBV18 | NA | TRBJ2-3 | TRBD2
CSVGLAGETQYF | TGCAGCGTCGGACTAGCGGGCGAGACCCAGTACTTC | TRBV29-1 | NA | TRBJ2-5 | TRBD2
CASSSGTSGQFF | TGTGCCAGCAGTTCCGGGACTAGCGGACAGTTCTTC | TRBV2 | NA | TRBJ2-1 | TRBD2
CASSAVRGGTEAFF | TGCGCCAGCAGTGCTGTTAGAGGGGGCACTGAAGCTTTCTTT | TRBV10-1 | NA | TRBJ1-1 | NA